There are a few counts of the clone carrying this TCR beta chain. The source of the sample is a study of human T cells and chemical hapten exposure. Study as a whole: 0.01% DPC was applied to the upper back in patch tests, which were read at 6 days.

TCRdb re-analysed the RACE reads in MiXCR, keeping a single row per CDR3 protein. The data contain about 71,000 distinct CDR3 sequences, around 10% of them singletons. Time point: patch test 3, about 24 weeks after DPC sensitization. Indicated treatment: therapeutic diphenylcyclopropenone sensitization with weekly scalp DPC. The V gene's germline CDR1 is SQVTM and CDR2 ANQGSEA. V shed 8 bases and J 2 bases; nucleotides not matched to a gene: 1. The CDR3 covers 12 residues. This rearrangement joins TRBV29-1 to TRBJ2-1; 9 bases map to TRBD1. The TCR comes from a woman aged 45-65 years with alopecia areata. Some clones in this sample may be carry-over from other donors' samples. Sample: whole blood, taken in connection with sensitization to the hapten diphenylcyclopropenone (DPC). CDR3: CSNRGPYNEQFF. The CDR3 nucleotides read TGCAGCAACAGGGGGCCCTACAATGAGCAGTTCTTC.